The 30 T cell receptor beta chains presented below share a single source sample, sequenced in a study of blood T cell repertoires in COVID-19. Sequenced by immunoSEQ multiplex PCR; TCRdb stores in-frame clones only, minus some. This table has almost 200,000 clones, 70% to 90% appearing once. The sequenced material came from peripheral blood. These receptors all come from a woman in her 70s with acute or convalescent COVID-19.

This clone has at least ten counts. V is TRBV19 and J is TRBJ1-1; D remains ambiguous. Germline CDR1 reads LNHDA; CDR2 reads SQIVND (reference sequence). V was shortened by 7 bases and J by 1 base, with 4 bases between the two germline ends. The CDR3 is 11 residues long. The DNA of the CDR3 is TGTGCCAGTATCCGGAACACTGAAGCTTTCTTT. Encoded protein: CASIRNTEAFF.

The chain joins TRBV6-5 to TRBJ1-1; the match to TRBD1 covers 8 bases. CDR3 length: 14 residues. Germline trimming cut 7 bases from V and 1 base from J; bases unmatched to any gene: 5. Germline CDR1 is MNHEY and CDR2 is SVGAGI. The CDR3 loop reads CASIPGTGNTEAFF. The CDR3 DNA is TGTGCCAGCATACCCGGGACAGGGAACACTGAAGCTTTCTTT.

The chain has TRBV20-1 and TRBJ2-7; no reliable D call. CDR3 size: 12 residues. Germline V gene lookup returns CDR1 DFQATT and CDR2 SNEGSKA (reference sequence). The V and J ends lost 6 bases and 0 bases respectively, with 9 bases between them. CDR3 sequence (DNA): TGCAGTGCAAGTCCGGGCTCCTACGAGCAGTACTTC. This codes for CSASPGSYEQYF.

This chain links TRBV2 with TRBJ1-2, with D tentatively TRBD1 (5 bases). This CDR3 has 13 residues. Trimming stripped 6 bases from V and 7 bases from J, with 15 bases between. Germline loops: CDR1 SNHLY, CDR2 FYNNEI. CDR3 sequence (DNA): TGTGCCAGCAGCGTCAGGGCGGTGAGTGGCTACACCTTC. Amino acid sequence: CASSVRAVSGYTF.

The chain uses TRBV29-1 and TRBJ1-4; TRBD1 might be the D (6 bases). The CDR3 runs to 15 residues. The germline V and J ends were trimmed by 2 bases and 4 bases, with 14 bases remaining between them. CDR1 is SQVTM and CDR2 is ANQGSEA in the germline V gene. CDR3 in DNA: TGCAGCGTTGAACTCCCGGGACATAATAATGAAAAACTGTTTTTT. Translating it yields CSVELPGHNNEKLFF.

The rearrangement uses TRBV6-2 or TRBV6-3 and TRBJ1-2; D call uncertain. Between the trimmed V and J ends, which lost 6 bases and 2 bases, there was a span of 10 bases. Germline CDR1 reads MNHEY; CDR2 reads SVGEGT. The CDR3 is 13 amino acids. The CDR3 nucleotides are TGTGCCAGCAGCCCCTCCGGGAACTATGGCTACACCTTC. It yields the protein CASSPSGNYGYTF.

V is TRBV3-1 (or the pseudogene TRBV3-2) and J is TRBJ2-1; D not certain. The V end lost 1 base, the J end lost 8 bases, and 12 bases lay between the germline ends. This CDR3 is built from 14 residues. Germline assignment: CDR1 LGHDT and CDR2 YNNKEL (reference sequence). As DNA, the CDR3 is TGTGCCAGCAGCCAAGTGGTTCTAGTGGATGAGCAGTTCTTC. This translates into CASSQVVLVDEQFF.

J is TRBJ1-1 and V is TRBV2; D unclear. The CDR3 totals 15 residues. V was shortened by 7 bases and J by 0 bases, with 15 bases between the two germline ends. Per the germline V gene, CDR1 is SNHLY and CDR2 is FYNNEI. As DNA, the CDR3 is TGTGCCAGCAACCGGTTAAGAGGCCTGAACACTGAAGCTTTCTTT. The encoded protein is CASNRLRGLNTEAFF.

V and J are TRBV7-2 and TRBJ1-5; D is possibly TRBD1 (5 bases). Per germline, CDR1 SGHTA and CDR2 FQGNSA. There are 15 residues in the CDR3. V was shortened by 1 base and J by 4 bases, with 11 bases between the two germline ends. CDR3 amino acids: CASSLDGGGNQPQHF. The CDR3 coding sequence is TGTGCCAGCAGCTTAGATGGGGGGGGTAATCAGCCCCAGCATTTT. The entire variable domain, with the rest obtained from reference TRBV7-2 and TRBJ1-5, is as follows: GAGVSQSPSNKVTEKGKDVELRCDPISGHTALYWYRQSLGQGLEFLIYFQGNSAPDKSGLPSDRFSAERTGGSVSTLTIQRTQQEDSAVYLCASSLDGGGNQPQHFGDGTRLSIL.

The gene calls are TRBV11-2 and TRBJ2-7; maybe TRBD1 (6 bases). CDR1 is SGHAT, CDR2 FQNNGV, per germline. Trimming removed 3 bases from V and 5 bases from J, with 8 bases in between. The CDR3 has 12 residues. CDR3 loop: CASSFGQHEQYF. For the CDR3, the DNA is TGTGCCAGCAGCTTCGGACAGCACGAGCAGTACTTC.

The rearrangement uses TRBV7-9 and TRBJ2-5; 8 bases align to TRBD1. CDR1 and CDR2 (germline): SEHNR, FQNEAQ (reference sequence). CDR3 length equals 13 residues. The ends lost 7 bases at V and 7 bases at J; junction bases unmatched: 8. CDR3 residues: CASNGQGFGTQYF. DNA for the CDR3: TGTGCCAGCAACGGACAGGGTTTTGGGACCCAGTACTTC.

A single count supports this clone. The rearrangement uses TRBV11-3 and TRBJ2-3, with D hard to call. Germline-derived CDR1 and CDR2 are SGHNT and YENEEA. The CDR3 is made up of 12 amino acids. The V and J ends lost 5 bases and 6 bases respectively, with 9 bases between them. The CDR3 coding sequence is TGTGCCAGCAGCCTCACGGGTGATACGCAGTATTTT. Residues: CASSLTGDTQYF.

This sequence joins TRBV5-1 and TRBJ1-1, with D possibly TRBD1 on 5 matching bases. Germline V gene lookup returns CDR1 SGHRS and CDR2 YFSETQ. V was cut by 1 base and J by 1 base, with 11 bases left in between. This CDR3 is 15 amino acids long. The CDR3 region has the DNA TGCGCCAGCAGCTTGATGGGGCTTTGGAACACTGAAGCTTTCTTT. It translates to CASSLMGLWNTEAFF.

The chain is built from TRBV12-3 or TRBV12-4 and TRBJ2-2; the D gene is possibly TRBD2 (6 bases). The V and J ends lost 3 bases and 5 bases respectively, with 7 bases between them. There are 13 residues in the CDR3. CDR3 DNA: TGTGCCAGCAGTTTGGAGGGTACCGGGGAGCTGTTTTTT. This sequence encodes CASSLEGTGELFF.

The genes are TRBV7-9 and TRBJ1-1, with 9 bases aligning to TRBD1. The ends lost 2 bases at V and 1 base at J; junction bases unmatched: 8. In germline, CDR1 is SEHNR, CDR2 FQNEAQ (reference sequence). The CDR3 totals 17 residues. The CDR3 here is CASSLTVNRGPNTEAFF. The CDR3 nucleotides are TGTGCCAGCAGCTTAACAGTAAACAGGGGGCCGAACACTGAAGCTTTCTTT. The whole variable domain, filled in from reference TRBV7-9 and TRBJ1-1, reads DTGVSQNPRHKITKRGQNVTFRCDPISEHNRLYWYRQTLGQGPEFLTYFQNEAQLEKSRLLSDRFSAERPKGSFSTLEIQRTEQGDSAMYLCASSLTVNRGPNTEAFFGQGTRLTVV.

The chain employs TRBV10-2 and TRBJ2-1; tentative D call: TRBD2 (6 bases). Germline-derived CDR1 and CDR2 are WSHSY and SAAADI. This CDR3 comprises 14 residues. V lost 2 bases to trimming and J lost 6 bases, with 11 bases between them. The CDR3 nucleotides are TGCGCCAGCAGTGAGAAACTAGCAGGCAATGAGCAGTTCTTC. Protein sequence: CASSEKLAGNEQFF.

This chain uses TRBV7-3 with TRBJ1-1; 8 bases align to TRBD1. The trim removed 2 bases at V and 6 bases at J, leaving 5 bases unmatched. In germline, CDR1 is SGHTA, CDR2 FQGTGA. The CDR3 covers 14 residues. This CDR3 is CASSLWQGAPEAFF. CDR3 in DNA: TGTGCCAGCAGCTTATGGCAGGGGGCGCCTGAAGCTTTCTTT.

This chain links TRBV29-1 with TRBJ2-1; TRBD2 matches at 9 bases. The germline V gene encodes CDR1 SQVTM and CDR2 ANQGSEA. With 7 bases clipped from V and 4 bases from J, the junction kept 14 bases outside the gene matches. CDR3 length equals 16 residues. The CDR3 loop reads CSARGVAGATYNEQFF. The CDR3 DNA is TGCAGCGCTCGAGGGGTAGCGGGAGCCACGTACAATGAGCAGTTCTTC.

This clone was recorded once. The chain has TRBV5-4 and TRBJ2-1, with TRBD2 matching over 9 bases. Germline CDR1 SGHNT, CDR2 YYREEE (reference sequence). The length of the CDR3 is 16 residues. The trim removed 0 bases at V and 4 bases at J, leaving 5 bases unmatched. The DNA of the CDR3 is TGTGCCAGCAGCTTGGGCGGTAGCGGGAGTTACAATGAGCAGTTCTTC. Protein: CASSLGGSGSYNEQFF.

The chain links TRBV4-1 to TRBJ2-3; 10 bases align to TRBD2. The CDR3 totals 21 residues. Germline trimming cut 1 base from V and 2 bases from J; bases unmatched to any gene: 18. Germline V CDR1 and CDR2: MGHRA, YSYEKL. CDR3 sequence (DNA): TGCGCCAGCAGCCAAGTTACTACATGGGAAGCAGCGGGGGGGTTCACAGATACGCAGTATTTT. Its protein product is CASSQVTTWEAAGGFTDTQYF.

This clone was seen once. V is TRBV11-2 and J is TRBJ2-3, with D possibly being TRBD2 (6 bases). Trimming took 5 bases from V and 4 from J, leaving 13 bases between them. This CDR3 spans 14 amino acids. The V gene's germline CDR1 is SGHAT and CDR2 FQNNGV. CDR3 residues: CASSMAGFADTQYF. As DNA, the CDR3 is TGTGCCAGCAGCATGGCGGGATTCGCAGATACGCAGTATTTT.

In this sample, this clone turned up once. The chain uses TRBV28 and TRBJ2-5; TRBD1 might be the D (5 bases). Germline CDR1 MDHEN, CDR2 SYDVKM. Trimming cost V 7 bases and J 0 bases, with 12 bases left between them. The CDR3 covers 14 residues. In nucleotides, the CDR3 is TGTGCCAGCAAGGGGAAAGGGAACCAAGAGACCCAGTACTTC. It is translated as CASKGKGNQETQYF.

The CDR3 loop reads CATSRAIRFSGRAATGELFF. CDR3 coding DNA: TGTGCCACCAGCAGAGCCATTCGTTTTAGCGGGAGGGCGGCCACCGGGGAGCTGTTTTTT. The rearrangement joins TRBV15 to TRBJ2-2; 11 positions match TRBD2. The ends lost 1 base at V and 4 bases at J; junction bases unmatched: 14. Germline V gene sequence: CDR1 LNHNV, CDR2 YYDKDF (reference sequence). CDR3 length: 20 amino acids. Variable domain in full (rest from reference TRBV15 and TRBJ2-2): DAMVIQNPRYQVTQFGKPVTLSCSQTLNHNVMYWYQQKSSQAPKLLFHYYDKDFNNEADTPDNFQSRRPNTSFCFLDIRSPGLGDTAMYLCATSRAIRFSGRAATGELFFGEGSRLTVL.

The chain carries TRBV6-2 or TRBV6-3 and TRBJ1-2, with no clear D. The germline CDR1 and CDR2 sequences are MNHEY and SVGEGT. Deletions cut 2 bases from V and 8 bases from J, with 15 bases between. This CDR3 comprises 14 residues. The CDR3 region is CASSYGGDPKGYTF. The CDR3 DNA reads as TGTGCCAGCAGTTACGGAGGAGACCCAAAGGGCTACACCTTC.

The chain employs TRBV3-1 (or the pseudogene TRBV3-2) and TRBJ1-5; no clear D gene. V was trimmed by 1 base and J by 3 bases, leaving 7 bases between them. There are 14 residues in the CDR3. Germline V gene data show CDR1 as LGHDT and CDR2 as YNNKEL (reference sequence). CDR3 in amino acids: CASSQVQNNQPQHF. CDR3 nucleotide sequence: TGTGCCAGCAGCCAAGTACAGAACAATCAGCCCCAGCATTTT.

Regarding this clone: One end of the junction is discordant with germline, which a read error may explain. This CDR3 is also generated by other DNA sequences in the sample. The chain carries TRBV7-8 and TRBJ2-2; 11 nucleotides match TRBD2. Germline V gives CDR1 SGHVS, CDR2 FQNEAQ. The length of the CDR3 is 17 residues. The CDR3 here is CASSSNSGGAGTGELFF. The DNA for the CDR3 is TGCGCCAGCAGCTCGAATAGCGGGGGGGCCGGAACCGGGGAGCTGTTTTTT.

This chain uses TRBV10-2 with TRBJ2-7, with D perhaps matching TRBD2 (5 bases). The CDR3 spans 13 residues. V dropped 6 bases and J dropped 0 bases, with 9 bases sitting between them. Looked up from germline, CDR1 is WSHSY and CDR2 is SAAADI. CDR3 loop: CASSTGSSYEQYF. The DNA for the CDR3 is TGCGCCAGCAGCACGGGAAGCTCCTACGAGCAGTACTTC.

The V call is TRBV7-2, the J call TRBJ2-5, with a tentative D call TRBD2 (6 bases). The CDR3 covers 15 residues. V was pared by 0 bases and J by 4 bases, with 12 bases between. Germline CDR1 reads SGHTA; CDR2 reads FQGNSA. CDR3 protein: CASSLAPWRGETQYF. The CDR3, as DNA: TGTGCCAGCAGCTTAGCGCCTTGGAGGGGAGAGACCCAGTACTTC.

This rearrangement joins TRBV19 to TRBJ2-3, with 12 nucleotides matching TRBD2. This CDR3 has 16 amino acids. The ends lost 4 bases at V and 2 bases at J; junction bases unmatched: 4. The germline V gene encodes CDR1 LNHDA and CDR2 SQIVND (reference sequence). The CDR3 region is CASSKTSGGNTDTQYF. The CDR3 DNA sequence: TGTGCCAGTAGTAAGACTAGCGGGGGTAACACAGATACGCAGTATTTT. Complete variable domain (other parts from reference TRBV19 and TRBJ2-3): DGGITQSPKYLFRKEGQNVTLSCEQNLNHDAMYWYRQDPGQGLRLIYYSQIVNDFQKGDIAEGYSVSREKKESFPLTVTSAQKNPTAFYLCASSKTSGGNTDTQYFGPGTRLTVL.

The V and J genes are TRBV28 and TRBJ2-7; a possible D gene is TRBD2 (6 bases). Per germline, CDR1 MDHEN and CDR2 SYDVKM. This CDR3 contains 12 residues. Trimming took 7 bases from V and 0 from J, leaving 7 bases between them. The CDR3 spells CASKEGSYEQYF. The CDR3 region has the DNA TGTGCCAGCAAGGAGGGCTCCTACGAGCAGTACTTC.